Presented here are 26 T cell receptor beta chains from one specimen sequenced in a study of PD-1 blockade in mismatch repair-deficient tumors. Profiled with immunoSEQ multiplex PCR; TCRdb holds only in-frame clones, not every one. The table lists approximately 50,000 clones, around 73% of them singletons, with around 3.2% in the top ten. Sequenced here: peripheral blood, sampled 4 weeks after starting pembrolizumab. The receptors stem from an adult with mismatch repair-deficient cancer.

The rearrangement joins TRBV18 to TRBJ1-4; 7 bases are shared with TRBD1. V trimming: 3 bases; J trimming: 8 bases; junction bases outside the gene matches: 6. Germline V gives CDR1 KGHSH, CDR2 LQKENI. The CDR3 spans 14 residues. CDR3 DNA: TGTGCCAGCTCACCTCGGGACAGCGGGGAAAAACTGTTTTTT. The encoded protein is CASSPRDSGEKLFF.

This rearrangement joins TRBV5-6 to TRBJ2-3; 8 bases are a match to TRBD2. The V and J ends lost 0 bases and 2 bases, in that order; junction bases with no gene match: 2. The CDR3 runs 15 residues. Germline-derived CDR1 and CDR2 are SGHDT and YYEEEE. CDR3 sequence (DNA): TGTGCCAGCAGCTTGGTGACTAGCGACACAGATACGCAGTATTTT. It encodes CASSLVTSDTDTQYF.

The rearrangement uses TRBV9 and TRBJ2-5; 10 bases agree with TRBD1. V shed 4 bases, J shed 4 bases, and the junction held 13 bases outside the gene matches. This CDR3 contains 17 residues. The germline gives CDR1 SGDLS, CDR2 YYNGEE. CDR3 DNA sequence: TGTGCCAGCAGCCTTAGGACAGGGGGGAGTAGAGGAGAGACCCAGTACTTC. This codes for CASSLRTGGSRGETQYF.

The chain has TRBV9 and TRBJ2-3, with TRBD1 matching over 9 bases. Per germline, CDR1 SGDLS and CDR2 YYNGEE. The CDR3 spans 16 residues. V trimming: 4 bases; J trimming: 3 bases; junction bases outside the gene matches: 9. CDR3 sequence reads: CASSSRGGQGTDTQYF. The CDR3 nucleotides are TGTGCCAGCAGCAGCCGAGGGGGACAGGGTACAGATACGCAGTATTTT.

The chain is built from TRBV9 and TRBJ2-1; D remains ambiguous. The V and J ends lost 3 bases and 8 bases respectively, with 12 bases between them. There are 13 residues in the CDR3. Germline values: CDR1 SGDLS, CDR2 YYNGEE. The CDR3 loop reads CASSDLSGYEQFF. Written as DNA, the CDR3 is TGTGCCAGCAGCGACCTTTCAGGCTATGAGCAGTTCTTC.

V usage is TRBV6-5 and J usage is TRBJ1-1; TRBD1 agrees at 7 bases. Unmatched junction bases numbered 4, after V lost 3 bases and J lost 0 bases. This CDR3 spans 15 amino acids. Germline V lookup: CDR1 MNHEY, CDR2 SVGAGI. CDR3 DNA: TGTGCCAGCAGTTATACAGGGGTCATGAACACTGAAGCTTTCTTT. It yields the protein CASSYTGVMNTEAFF.

This clone was detected once. The DNA of the CDR3 is TGTGCCAGCAGCTTAAGCTCTGGGGCCAACGTCCTGACTTTC. This codes for CASSLSSGANVLTF. The J gene is TRBJ2-6, the V gene TRBV7-3; D not resolved. V shed 1 base and J shed 0 bases, with 1 base lying between them. The CDR3 has 14 residues. Germline V gene lookup returns CDR1 SGHTA and CDR2 FQGTGA.

The chain is built from TRBV29-1 and TRBJ1-1, with 8 positions matching TRBD1. CDR1 and CDR2 from the germline V gene are SQVTM and ANQGSEA. V shed 3 bases and J 1 base; nucleotides not matched to a gene: 13. The CDR3 consists of 17 residues. CDR3 bases: TGCAGCGTTGACGCCCCTTGGACAGGGAGGGAGAACACTGAAGCTTTCTTT. Its protein product is CSVDAPWTGRENTEAFF.

V usage is TRBV25-1 and J usage is TRBJ2-7; D is perhaps TRBD2 (5 bases). Trimming shortened V by 10 bases and J by 10 bases, and 17 bases separated the two germline ends. The CDR3 runs 11 residues. Germline CDR1 reads MGHDK; CDR2 reads SYGVNS. The CDR3 coding sequence is TGTGCCACCAAGGGAGCGACAACACAGTACTTC. Translated, it gives CATKGATTQYF.

The CDR3 loop reads CASSEDRQSTIYF. DNA of the CDR3: TGTGCCAGCAGTGAAGACCGGCAGAGCACCATATATTTT. The chain has TRBV2 and TRBJ1-3; D is uncertain. The CDR3 loop spans 13 amino acids. V lost 1 base and J 9 bases, leaving 10 bases between the germline ends. Germline V gene sequence: CDR1 SNHLY, CDR2 FYNNEI.

V and J are TRBV14 and TRBJ2-6; possibly TRBD1 for D (5 bases). The CDR3 runs to 16 residues. Germline CDR1 SGHDN, CDR2 FVKESK. Trimming cost V 3 bases and J 0 bases, with 9 bases left between them. This CDR3 reads CASSHRVRSGANVLTF. In nucleotides, the CDR3 is TGTGCCAGCAGCCACAGGGTTCGCTCTGGGGCCAACGTCCTGACTTTC. Full variable domain (rest looked up from reference TRBV14 and TRBJ2-6): EAGVTQFPSHSVIEKGQTVTLRCDPISGHDNLYWYRRVMGKEIKFLLHFVKESKQDESGMPNNRFLAERTGGTYSTLKVQPAELEDSGVYFCASSHRVRSGANVLTFGAGSRLTVL.

This chain connects TRBV5-4 to TRBJ2-7; D unresolved. This CDR3 has 13 residues. V shed 4 bases and J shed 3 bases, with 11 bases lying between them. In germline, CDR1 is SGHNT, CDR2 YYREEE (reference sequence). The DNA of the CDR3 is TGTGCCAGCAGCCCCCCTGGGGTCTACGAGCAGTACTTC. Translated: CASSPPGVYEQYF.

The genes are TRBV11-2 and TRBJ2-3; tentatively, D is TRBD1 (8 bases). Between the trimmed V and J ends, which lost 5 bases and 6 bases, there was a span of 18 bases. The CDR3 loop spans 15 amino acids. Germline CDR1 reads SGHAT; CDR2 reads FQNNGV. CDR3 sequence (DNA): TGTGCCAGCAGCACCGGGAGGACAGGGTTTGATACGCAGTATTTT. It translates to CASSTGRTGFDTQYF.

This clone was seen a single time. This rearrangement joins TRBV19 to TRBJ1-5; D might be TRBD1 (5 bases). Germline V lookup: CDR1 LNHDA, CDR2 SQIVND (reference sequence). The length of the CDR3 is 15 residues. Trimming pared 1 base from V and 7 bases from J, leaving 14 bases between. Here the CDR3 DNA reads TGTGCCAGTAGTATAGCTTCGGGGGTGCGGCAGCCCCAGCATTTT. This gives the protein CASSIASGVRQPQHF. Variable domain in full (rest from reference TRBV19 and TRBJ1-5): DGGITQSPKYLFRKEGQNVTLSCEQNLNHDAMYWYRQDPGQGLRLIYYSQIVNDFQKGDIAEGYSVSREKKESFPLTVTSAQKNPTAFYLCASSIASGVRQPQHFGDGTRLSIL.

The chain is built from TRBV9 and TRBJ2-3; 9 bases align to TRBD2. Germline V gene sequence: CDR1 SGDLS, CDR2 YYNGEE. The CDR3 totals 18 residues. V was pared by 0 bases and J by 4 bases, with 12 bases of the junction left unmatched. CDR3 amino acids: CASSVAIRGGGVADTQYF. In nucleotides, the CDR3 is TGTGCCAGCAGCGTAGCTATCCGCGGGGGGGGAGTGGCAGATACGCAGTATTTT.

This chain links TRBV2 with TRBJ1-4; TRBD1 aligns across 7 bases. The CDR3 length is 15 residues. J gave up 6 bases and V 5 bases, and 9 bases lay outside the gene matches. Per germline, CDR1 SNHLY and CDR2 FYNNEI. CDR3 DNA sequence: TGTGCCAGCAGTCGGGGGAGGGGGCGCGATGAAAAACTGTTTTTT. Translation: CASSRGRGRDEKLFF.

Notes on this clone: Other DNA variants within this sample encode the same CDR3. The rearrangement uses TRBV5-1 and TRBJ2-7; D is uncertain. Germline CDR1 is SGHRS and CDR2 is YFSETQ. The CDR3 is 13 amino acids. Deletions cut 2 bases from V and 2 bases from J, with 8 bases between. CDR3 coding DNA: TGCGCCAGCAGCTTTGGTCAGGCCTACGAGCAGTACTTC. Its translation is CASSFGQAYEQYF. The full variable domain, with the rest looked up from reference TRBV5-1 and TRBJ2-7, is KAGVTQTPRYLIKTRGQQVTLSCSPISGHRSVSWYQQTPGQGLQFLFEYFSETQRNKGNFPGRFSGRQFSNSRSEMNVSTLELGDSALYLCASSFGQAYEQYFGPGTRLTVT.

The rearrangement joins TRBV27 to TRBJ1-4; tentative D call: TRBD1 (5 bases). Germline CDR1 and CDR2: MNHEY and SMNVEV (reference sequence). With 6 bases removed from V and 0 bases from J, the gap between germline ends came to 14 bases. The CDR3 totals 16 residues. This chain's CDR3 is CASRDEQDPTNEKLFF. The CDR3 DNA sequence: TGTGCCAGCAGGGATGAACAGGACCCAACTAATGAAAAACTGTTTTTT.

The chain combines TRBV6-5 with TRBJ2-1; D unresolved. The CDR3 loop spans 11 amino acids. The V gene's germline CDR1 is MNHEY and CDR2 SVGAGI. The V end lost 3 bases, the J end lost 6 bases, and 3 bases lay between the germline ends. The CDR3 is CASSYTNEQFF. Here the CDR3 DNA reads TGTGCCAGCAGTTATACCAATGAGCAGTTCTTC.

The V gene is TRBV5-1, the J gene TRBJ2-5, with a tentative D call TRBD1 (5 bases). This CDR3 has 14 amino acids. Germline assignment: CDR1 SGHRS and CDR2 YFSETQ. Trimming pared 2 bases from V and 4 bases from J, leaving 12 bases between. The CDR3 bases are TGCGCCAGCAGCTTTCAGGGTAGTGGAGAGACCCAGTACTTC. Its protein product is CASSFQGSGETQYF.

The chain combines TRBV5-6 with TRBJ1-1, with D unresolved. CDR1 is SGHDT and CDR2 is YYEEEE in the germline V gene. This CDR3 has 13 residues. With 4 bases removed from V and 1 base from J, the gap between germline ends came to 8 bases. CDR3 nucleotide sequence: TGTGCCAGCAGCGTGGGCCCGAACACTGAAGCTTTCTTT. Residues: CASSVGPNTEAFF. The full variable domain, rest sourced from reference TRBV5-6 and TRBJ1-1, is DAGVTQSPTHLIKTRGQQVTLRCSPKSGHDTVSWYQQALGQGPQFIFQYYEEEERQRGNFPDRFSGHQFPNYSSELNVNALLLGDSALYLCASSVGPNTEAFFGQGTRLTVV.

The chain carries TRBV2 and TRBJ2-3; D unresolved. Germline CDR1 reads SNHLY; CDR2 reads FYNNEI. CDR3 size: 14 residues. V was shortened by 7 bases and J by 0 bases, with 11 bases between the two germline ends. CDR3 nucleotide sequence: TGTGCCAGCAATCCCGGATCTAGCACAGATACGCAGTATTTT. Translating gives CASNPGSSTDTQYF. Full variable domain (remainder filled in from reference TRBV2 and TRBJ2-3): EPEVTQTPSHQVTQMGQEVILRCVPISNHLYFYWYRQILGQKVEFLVSFYNNEISEKSEIFDDQFSVERPDGSNFTLKIRSTKLEDSAMYFCASNPGSSTDTQYFGPGTRLTVL.

V gene TRBV11-3 combines with J gene TRBJ2-1; D is unclear. V lost 5 bases to trimming and J lost 4 bases, with 18 bases between them. CDR3 length: 16 residues. CDR1 and CDR2 from the germline V gene are SGHNT and YENEEA. This CDR3 is CASSRHQMGPYNEQFF. DNA for the CDR3: TGTGCCAGCAGCCGCCATCAGATGGGCCCTTACAATGAGCAGTTCTTC. Complete variable domain (other parts from reference TRBV11-3 and TRBJ2-1): EAGVVQSPRYKIIEKKQPVAFWCNPISGHNTLYWYLQNLGQGPELLIRYENEEAVDDSQLPKDRFSAERLKGVDSTLKIQPAELGDSAVYLCASSRHQMGPYNEQFFGPGTRLTVL.

This clone was observed a single time. V and J are TRBV6-5 and TRBJ1-2; 9 nucleotides agree with TRBD1. CDR1 MNHEY and CDR2 SVGAGI come from the germline V gene. The trim removed 8 bases at V and 6 bases at J, leaving 7 bases unmatched. The CDR3 totals 13 residues. In nucleotides, the CDR3 is TGTGCCAGCCGTAGGGGACAGGGAAATGGCTACACCTTC. It encodes CASRRGQGNGYTF.

V usage is TRBV5-6 and J usage is TRBJ1-1; D is perhaps TRBD1 (5 bases). This CDR3 has 15 amino acids. Per the germline V gene, CDR1 is SGHDT and CDR2 is YYEEEE. Trimming pared 6 bases from V and 5 bases from J, leaving 20 bases between. CDR3 in DNA: TGTGCCAGCACCCACCCCCGGCAGGGCGGGACTGAAGCTTTCTTT. Protein product: CASTHPRQGGTEAFF.

To note about this clone: The same CDR3 also results from other DNA sequences found in this sample. This chain links TRBV6-5 with TRBJ2-3; no definite D call. Germline V lookup: CDR1 MNHEY, CDR2 SVGAGI. The CDR3 runs 12 residues. Trimming shortened V by 6 bases and J by 0 bases, and 4 bases separated the two germline ends. The CDR3 DNA follows: TGTGCCAGCAGAGCTAGCACAGATACGCAGTATTTT. Translation gives CASRASTDTQYF.